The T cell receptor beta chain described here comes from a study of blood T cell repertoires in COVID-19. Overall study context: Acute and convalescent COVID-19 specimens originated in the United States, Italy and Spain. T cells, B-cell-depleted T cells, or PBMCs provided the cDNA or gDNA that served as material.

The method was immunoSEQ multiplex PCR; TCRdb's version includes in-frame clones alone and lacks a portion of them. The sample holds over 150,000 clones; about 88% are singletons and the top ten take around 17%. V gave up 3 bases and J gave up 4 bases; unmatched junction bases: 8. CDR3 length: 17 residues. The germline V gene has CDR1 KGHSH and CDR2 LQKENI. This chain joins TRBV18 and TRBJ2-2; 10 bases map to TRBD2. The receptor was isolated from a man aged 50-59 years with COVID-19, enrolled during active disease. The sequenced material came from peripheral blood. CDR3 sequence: CASSPYQREGPTGELFF. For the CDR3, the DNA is TGTGCCAGCTCACCCTACCAGCGGGAGGGCCCCACCGGGGAGCTGTTTTTT.